The rows below give T cell receptor beta chains drawn from one sample of a study of T cell responses to AZD1222 COVID-19 vaccine. Assay used: immunoSEQ multiplex PCR; TCRdb lists only in-frame clones, some missing. The table has some 190,000 clones, 92% seen once; the top ten hold approximately 1.8%. The sequenced sample was peripheral blood, obtained 28 days after the second AZD1222 dose. These TCRs come from an adult who received the AZD1222 COVID-19 vaccine. CDR3s include the opening cysteine and the closing phenylalanine or tryptophan. D genes are given only for firm matches. The size entry is marked missing in some rows and otherwise reads once, few, many or a size class.

d_call: -
v_call: TRBV7-9
clone_size: -
j_call: TRBJ1-3
cdr3_aa: CASSSSTSGNTIYF
cdr3_nt: TGTGCCAGCAGCTCTAGCACGTCTGGAAACACCATATATTTT

d_call: TRBD2
v_call: TRBV5-1
clone_size: -
j_call: TRBJ2-3
cdr3_aa: CASSLAGGSSTDTQYF
cdr3_nt: TGCGCCAGCTCACTAGCGGGGGGTTCTAGCACAGATACGCAGTATTTT

d_call: TRBD2
v_call: TRBV6-6
clone_size: -
j_call: TRBJ2-1
cdr3_aa: CASSLTSGGVNEQFF
cdr3_nt: TGTGCCAGCAGCCTGACTAGCGGGGGGGTAAATGAGCAGTTCTTC

d_call: -
v_call: TRBV6-1
clone_size: -
j_call: TRBJ1-3
cdr3_aa: CASSDTLIGDSSGNTIYF
cdr3_nt: TGTGCCAGCAGTGACACCTTAATAGGGGATAGCTCTGGAAACACCATATATTTT

d_call: -
v_call: TRBV6-6
clone_size: -
j_call: TRBJ1-5
cdr3_aa: CASTGTLNQPQHF
cdr3_nt: TGTGCCAGCACGGGGACCCTCAATCAGCCCCAGCATTTT

d_call: TRBD2
v_call: TRBV24-1
clone_size: -
j_call: TRBJ2-7
cdr3_aa: CATSEATGGSYEQYF
cdr3_nt: TGTGCCACCAGTGAGGCGACGGGGGGGAGCTACGAGCAGTACTTC

d_call: -
v_call: TRBV6-4
clone_size: -
j_call: TRBJ1-5
cdr3_aa: CASSEYSSLGQPQHF
cdr3_nt: TGTGCCAGCAGTGAATACTCCAGCTTGGGACAGCCCCAGCATTTT

d_call: -
v_call: TRBV29-1
clone_size: -
j_call: TRBJ2-1
cdr3_aa: CSVVGETGSYNEQFF
cdr3_nt: TGCAGCGTGGTCGGGGAGACTGGTTCCTACAATGAGCAGTTCTTC

d_call: TRBD1
v_call: TRBV5-8
clone_size: -
j_call: TRBJ2-2
cdr3_aa: CASTLSGGAGNTGELFF
cdr3_nt: TGTGCCAGCACCCTTTCAGGGGGCGCAGGGAACACCGGGGAGCTGTTTTTT

d_call: -
v_call: TRBV7-6
clone_size: medium-sized
j_call: TRBJ2-5
cdr3_aa: CASSPLGLPETQYF
cdr3_nt: TGTGCCAGCAGCCCCCTGGGCCTTCCAGAGACCCAGTACTTC

d_call: TRBD1
v_call: TRBV5-1
clone_size: -
j_call: TRBJ2-3
cdr3_aa: CASSSQGAGDTQYF
cdr3_nt: TGCGCCAGCAGCTCGCAGGGGGCCGGCGATACGCAGTATTTT

d_call: -
v_call: TRBV18
clone_size: -
j_call: TRBJ1-1
cdr3_aa: CASSPVGYTEAFF
cdr3_nt: TGTGCCAGCTCACCAGTGGGGTACACTGAAGCTTTCTTT

d_call: -
v_call: TRBV7-8
clone_size: -
j_call: TRBJ1-3
cdr3_aa: CASSLAGSSGNTIYF
cdr3_nt: TGTGCCAGCAGCTTAGCGGGGTCCTCTGGAAACACCATATATTTT

d_call: TRBD1
v_call: TRBV11-2
clone_size: -
j_call: TRBJ2-2
cdr3_aa: CASSRRQGTGELFF
cdr3_nt: TGTGCCAGCAGCAGACGACAGGGCACCGGGGAGCTGTTTTTT

d_call: -
v_call: TRBV19
clone_size: -
j_call: TRBJ2-2
cdr3_aa: CASSSGGNTGELFF
cdr3_nt: TGTGCCAGTAGTTCTGGTGGGAACACCGGGGAGCTGTTTTTT

d_call: -
v_call: TRBV7-3
clone_size: -
j_call: TRBJ1-6
cdr3_aa: CASSFQGFGSPLHF
cdr3_nt: TGTGCCAGCAGCTTCCAGGGGTTTGGTTCACCCCTCCACTTT

d_call: TRBD1
v_call: TRBV9
clone_size: -
j_call: TRBJ1-5
cdr3_aa: CASSAGQIYQPQHF
cdr3_nt: TGTGCCAGCAGCGCGGGACAGATCTATCAGCCCCAGCATTTT

d_call: TRBD1
v_call: TRBV18
clone_size: -
j_call: TRBJ2-7
cdr3_aa: CASSPGTGELEQYF
cdr3_nt: TGTGCCAGCTCACCCGGGACAGGGGAGCTCGAGCAGTACTTC

d_call: TRBD2
v_call: TRBV6-4
clone_size: -
j_call: TRBJ2-3
cdr3_aa: CASSDGSGSTDTQYF
cdr3_nt: TGTGCCAGCAGTGACGGTAGCGGGAGCACAGATACGCAGTATTTT

d_call: TRBD1
v_call: TRBV2
clone_size: -
j_call: TRBJ2-2
cdr3_aa: CASKGTGVVTGELFF
cdr3_nt: TGTGCCAGCAAGGGGACAGGGGTCGTTACCGGGGAGCTGTTTTTT

d_call: -
v_call: TRBV19
clone_size: -
j_call: TRBJ2-7
cdr3_aa: CASRDGFWNEQYF
cdr3_nt: TGTGCCAGTCGGGACGGCTTTTGGAACGAGCAGTACTTC

d_call: TRBD1
v_call: TRBV28
clone_size: -
j_call: TRBJ1-1
cdr3_aa: CASTAGGLNTEAFF
cdr3_nt: TGTGCCAGCACTGCAGGGGGTTTGAACACTGAAGCTTTCTTT

d_call: -
v_call: TRBV7-2
clone_size: once
j_call: TRBJ2-7
cdr3_aa: CASSPRDFGEQYF
cdr3_nt: TGTGCCAGCAGCCCAAGGGACTTCGGGGAGCAGTACTTC

d_call: -
v_call: TRBV5-1
clone_size: -
j_call: TRBJ1-6
cdr3_aa: CASSLELDNSPLHF
cdr3_nt: TGCGCCAGCAGCTTGGAGCTCGATAATTCACCCCTCCACTTT

d_call: -
v_call: TRBV5-1
clone_size: -
j_call: TRBJ2-3
cdr3_aa: CASSLAGVTDTQYF
cdr3_nt: TGCGCCAGCAGCTTGGCGGGGGTCACAGATACGCAGTATTTT

d_call: -
v_call: TRBV6-2/TRBV6-3
clone_size: -
j_call: TRBJ2-7
cdr3_aa: CASSYGTGLTYEQYF
cdr3_nt: TGTGCCAGCAGTTACGGCACGGGGCTCACCTACGAGCAGTACTTC

d_call: -
v_call: TRBV6-5
clone_size: -
j_call: TRBJ1-1
cdr3_aa: CASSNPGLNTEAFF
cdr3_nt: TGTGCCAGCTCCAACCCGGGGTTGAACACTGAAGCTTTCTTT

d_call: -
v_call: TRBV19
clone_size: -
j_call: TRBJ1-5
cdr3_aa: CASSIGGSHSNQPQHF
cdr3_nt: TGTGCCAGTAGTATAGGAGGCAGTCATAGCAATCAGCCCCAGCATTTT

d_call: TRBD1
v_call: TRBV10-3
clone_size: -
j_call: TRBJ1-1
cdr3_aa: CATRTGGNTEAFF
cdr3_nt: TGTGCCACACGGACAGGGGGGAACACTGAAGCTTTCTTT

d_call: -
v_call: TRBV6-2/TRBV6-3
clone_size: -
j_call: TRBJ1-1
cdr3_aa: CASSYLGGTEAFF
cdr3_nt: TGTGCCAGCAGTTACTTGGGTGGCACTGAAGCTTTCTTT

d_call: TRBD1
v_call: TRBV7-3
clone_size: -
j_call: TRBJ1-5
cdr3_aa: CASSTDRAQPQHF
cdr3_nt: TGTGCCAGCAGCACGGACAGGGCTCAGCCCCAGCATTTT

d_call: -
v_call: TRBV5-1
clone_size: -
j_call: TRBJ1-6
cdr3_aa: CASPSSYNSPLHF
cdr3_nt: TGCGCCAGCCCGAGCTCCTATAATTCACCCCTCCACTTT

d_call: -
v_call: TRBV18
clone_size: -
j_call: TRBJ1-4
cdr3_aa: CASSPGELLNEKLFF
cdr3_nt: TGTGCCAGCTCACCTGGGGAACTCTTAAATGAAAAACTGTTTTTT

d_call: -
v_call: TRBV7-2
clone_size: -
j_call: TRBJ2-2
cdr3_aa: CASSLGAGSGTGELFF
cdr3_nt: TGTGCCAGCAGCTTAGGGGCCGGGTCAGGGACCGGGGAGCTGTTTTTT

d_call: -
v_call: TRBV15
clone_size: -
j_call: TRBJ1-3
cdr3_aa: CATSRVSWGDTIYF
cdr3_nt: TGTGCCACCAGCAGAGTTAGCTGGGGGGACACCATATATTTT

d_call: -
v_call: TRBV5-6
clone_size: -
j_call: TRBJ2-2
cdr3_aa: CASSLVVSADTGELFF
cdr3_nt: TGTGCCAGCAGCTTGGTTGTGTCAGCGGACACCGGGGAGCTGTTTTTT